Sequencing of this T cell receptor (beta chain) was carried out in a study of identical twins' blood T cells (dated by TCRdb to 2012 to 2014). In the study overall: The roughly twelve libraries, six for the alpha chain and six for the beta chain, yielded 50 million or so Illumina reads in total. Using next-generation sequencing, the study compared the TCR alpha and beta chain repertoires of three pairs of monozygous twins to assess how genetics influences repertoire formation. Summary of the overall study and its limitations: Environmental influences could not be excluded as an explanation for twin similarity, since twins were reared together. The count of CDR3 clonotypes shared by two donors depended mainly on the product of the two donors' cloneset sizes, and twins did not clearly depart from this trend. Among the most abundant TCRbeta clonotypes, each donor shared more CDR3 sequences with her twin than with unrelated donors. Twin pairs were reported to be markedly more alike in V gene usage than unrelated donors were, even when looking at non-selected out-of-frame TCRbeta clonotypes. The proposed role of the TCRalpha J segment in MHC recognition during thymic selection was stated to require validation by independent studies.

To prepare the library, 5' RACE was applied. Sequencer: Illumina Genome Analyzer IIx. The RNA-based TCR cDNA libraries were made using a previously described protocol that was modified in several ways. To prevent cross-contamination, sample-specific barcodes were introduced on both ends of each TCR cDNA library during cDNA synthesis and amplification. For the original study's pipeline: Each individual had between about 85,000 and nearly 500,000 identified clonotypes, and each library contained roughly 2 to 3.6 million CDR3-containing reads. Reads with improper barcode index combinations were discarded, after which clonesets were built for each library with the MiTCR software. MiTCR filtered or rescued low-quality reads and corrected PCR and sequencing errors when assembling CDR3 clonotypes. Artificial out-of-frame clonotypes were removed by being mapped to in-frame sequences, with one indel in the CDR3 allowed. V and J gene usage similarity between donors was measured as Jensen-Shannon divergence divided by mean entropy. TCRdb reworked the public reads: Q25 trimming with fastp, MiXCR clone assembly, productive beta chains retained. Each CDR3 protein appears once, grouped with its most common genes and DNA. TCRdb's processing, not the study's, gives the V and J calls here. This sample has fewer than 450,000 distinct CDR3 sequences in its table, and roughly 31% of those were observed once. The top ten constitute 5.5% to 7% of the sample.

The germline V gene yields SGHAT for CDR1 and FQNNGV for CDR2. Trimming costs V 5 bases and J 6 bases, and their ends lie 16 bases apart. Counted from cysteine to phenylalanine, this CDR3 has 14 amino acids. The entry retains the CDR3 DNA only, 42 bases that are in frame from base 1. On this clonotype itself: What antigen it recognizes has not been identified. Per-base quality was not reported, and no clone a single base away is much larger than it.

The donors were six healthy women who made up three monozygous twin pairs. All three twin pairs had been raised together and were thought likely to have encountered the same vaccines and infectious agents. TCR cDNA libraries were prepared from RNA that was isolated from peripheral blood mononuclear cells. The TCR sequence derives from a woman aged 18-55 years in good health. The sequence joins TRBV11-2 to TRBJ1-2; no D gene call is confident. Sequenced: PBMCs. The CDR3 protein is CASSVTKFGDGYTF. The bases are TGTGCCAGCAGCGTAACCAAATTTGGTGATGGCTACACCTTC.